The entry that follows covers one T cell receptor (beta chain) sequence. Donors were grouped by their self-reported clinical history. This sample is part of a study of blood T cell repertoires in COVID-19. Turning to the study itself: The study drew acute and convalescent COVID-19 samples from the United States, Italy and Spain. PBMCs, B-cell-depleted T cells, or T cells provided the cDNA or gDNA that made up the material.

In the authors' workflow: Counts of nucleated cells, estimated from reference gene primer amplification, were obtained. Repertoires were generated with immunoSEQ multiplex PCR, while TCRdb's copy carries only in-frame clones and drops some. For V, J and clone size, that table is used; D and trimming come from the DNA. The top ten clones hold around 1.1% of a sample with 400,000 or so clones, 80% to 90% of them seen once. The CDR3 length is 17 residues. Losses at the gene ends were 5 bases for V and 0 bases for J; bases not matched to a gene: 9. The germline V gene has CDR1 SGHAT and CDR2 FQNNGV. The specimen was PBMCs or T cells enriched from blood (not recorded which). This sequence originates from a man aged 30 to 45 who had recovered from COVID-19. The rearrangement links TRBV11-2 to TRBJ1-3; 8 bases agree with TRBD1. The CDR3 protein is CASSSIVGQGSGNTIYF. CDR3 DNA: TGTGCCAGCAGCAGTATAGTTGGACAGGGCTCTGGAAACACCATATATTTT.